Listed below are T cell receptor beta chains from one sample, sequenced in a study of cytomegalovirus exposure and HLA in healthy donors. Repertoires were generated with immunoSEQ multiplex PCR, while TCRdb's copy carries only in-frame clones and drops some. The data contain 200,000 to 250,000 clones, approximately 87% of them seen just once; the ten biggest clones take up roughly 5.5%. The sequencing input was PBMCs. All receptors derive from a woman aged 18-29 years in good health and CMV-seronegative. Both conserved end residues are part of each CDR3. A D gene is named only where the DNA matches it firmly. A row's size may be missing; if present it is once, few, many or a size class.

CDR3 protein: CASSEEANTEAFF
CDR3 DNA: TGTGCCAGCAGTGAAGAGGCCAACACTGAAGCTTTCTTT
J gene: TRBJ1-1
clone size: -
D gene: -
V gene: TRBV2

CDR3 protein: CASSPGQGSLGTEAFF
CDR3 DNA: TGTGCCAGCAGCCCCGGACAGGGAAGCTTGGGCACTGAAGCTTTCTTT
J gene: TRBJ1-1
clone size: -
D gene: TRBD1
V gene: TRBV11-2

CDR3 protein: CASSLGAGPTGELFF
CDR3 DNA: TGCGCCAGCAGCTTGGGAGCGGGCCCCACCGGGGAGCTGTTTTTT
J gene: TRBJ2-2
clone size: once
D gene: -
V gene: TRBV5-1

CDR3 protein: CASSQLLAGGPYEQYF
CDR3 DNA: TGCGCCAGCAGCCAATTATTAGCGGGGGGGCCTTATGAGCAGTACTTC
J gene: TRBJ2-7
clone size: -
D gene: TRBD2
V gene: TRBV4-1

CDR3 protein: CASSVGPDSNQPQHF
CDR3 DNA: TGTGCCAGCAGCGTAGGTCCAGATAGCAATCAGCCCCAGCATTTT
J gene: TRBJ1-5
clone size: few
D gene: -
V gene: TRBV9

CDR3 protein: CASSPTPGAPGPQHF
CDR3 DNA: TGCGCCAGCAGCCCCACCCCCGGGGCCCCTGGGCCCCAGCATTTT
J gene: TRBJ1-5
clone size: -
D gene: -
V gene: TRBV4-1

CDR3 protein: CASRASGSSYNEQFF
CDR3 DNA: TGTGCCAGCAGGGCTAGCGGGAGCTCCTACAATGAGCAGTTCTTC
J gene: TRBJ2-1
clone size: -
D gene: TRBD2
V gene: TRBV2

CDR3 protein: CASSTNLKWEEKLFF
CDR3 DNA: TGTGCCAGTAGTACCAACCTTAAATGGGAAGAAAAACTGTTTTTT
J gene: TRBJ1-4
clone size: -
D gene: -
V gene: TRBV19

CDR3 protein: CASHGDRPEAFF
CDR3 DNA: TGTGCCAGCCATGGGGACCGCCCTGAAGCTTTCTTT
J gene: TRBJ1-1
clone size: -
D gene: -
V gene: TRBV2

CDR3 protein: CASSQERGTGYEQYF
CDR3 DNA: TGCGCCAGCAGCCAAGAGAGGGGTACAGGGTACGAGCAGTACTTC
J gene: TRBJ2-7
clone size: -
D gene: -
V gene: TRBV4-1

CDR3 protein: CASSLGRTNYGYTF
CDR3 DNA: TGTGCCAGCAGCTTAGGACGGACTAACTATGGCTACACCTTC
J gene: TRBJ1-2
clone size: few
D gene: -
V gene: TRBV7-2

CDR3 protein: CASSTTGGARQPQHF
CDR3 DNA: TGTGCCAGCAGTACTACAGGGGGCGCAAGGCAGCCCCAGCATTTT
J gene: TRBJ1-5
clone size: few
D gene: TRBD1
V gene: TRBV6-1

CDR3 protein: CSVESEDFYNEQFF
CDR3 DNA: TGCAGCGTAGAAAGCGAAGATTTTTACAATGAGCAGTTCTTC
J gene: TRBJ2-1
clone size: -
D gene: -
V gene: TRBV29-1

CDR3 protein: CASSLGYTEAFF
CDR3 DNA: TGTGCCAGCAGTTTAGGTTACACTGAAGCTTTCTTT
J gene: TRBJ1-1
clone size: -
D gene: -
V gene: TRBV6-6

CDR3 protein: CAIGQFYNSPLHF
CDR3 DNA: TGTGCCATAGGACAGTTCTATAATTCACCCCTCCACTTT
J gene: TRBJ1-6
clone size: few
D gene: -
V gene: TRBV6-5

CDR3 protein: CASSIESSGYEQYF
CDR3 DNA: TGTGCCAGTAGTATAGAAAGCAGTGGATACGAGCAGTACTTC
J gene: TRBJ2-7
clone size: -
D gene: -
V gene: TRBV19

CDR3 protein: CASSPGQAANYGYTF
CDR3 DNA: TGTGCCAGCAGTCCTGGACAGGCTGCTAACTATGGCTACACCTTC
J gene: TRBJ1-2
clone size: -
D gene: TRBD1
V gene: TRBV16

CDR3 protein: CASSLEDSYSSYNEQFF
CDR3 DNA: TGCGCCAGCAGCTTGGAGGACAGTTACAGCTCCTACAATGAGCAGTTCTTC
J gene: TRBJ2-1
clone size: -
D gene: -
V gene: TRBV5-1

CDR3 protein: CASRSPGVYGYTF
CDR3 DNA: TGTGCCAGCAGATCCCCGGGAGTCTATGGCTACACCTTC
J gene: TRBJ1-2
clone size: -
D gene: -
V gene: TRBV6-6

CDR3 protein: CASSPRAGAENYGYTF
CDR3 DNA: TGTGCCAGCTCACCACGAGCAGGGGCGGAGAACTATGGCTACACCTTC
J gene: TRBJ1-2
clone size: few
D gene: -
V gene: TRBV18

CDR3 protein: CASSQGADYGYTF
CDR3 DNA: TGTGCCAGTTCCCAGGGGGCCGACTATGGCTACACCTTC
J gene: TRBJ1-2
clone size: once
D gene: TRBD1
V gene: TRBV19

CDR3 protein: CASSLGGTGDNEQFF
CDR3 DNA: TGCGCCAGCAGCTTGGGCGGGACAGGAGACAATGAGCAGTTCTTC
J gene: TRBJ2-1
clone size: -
D gene: TRBD1
V gene: TRBV5-1

CDR3 protein: CASSQGIYEQYF
CDR3 DNA: TGTGCCAGCAGCCAAGGGATCTACGAGCAGTACTTC
J gene: TRBJ2-7
clone size: -
D gene: -
V gene: TRBV14

CDR3 protein: CASTAPLGASGEVTDTQYF
CDR3 DNA: TGTGCCAGCACGGCCCCCCTAGGGGCCAGCGGGGAAGTCACAGATACGCAGTATTTT
J gene: TRBJ2-3
clone size: -
D gene: TRBD2
V gene: TRBV2

CDR3 protein: CAWRVGQGDTGELFF
CDR3 DNA: TGTGCCTGGAGGGTAGGACAGGGCGACACCGGGGAGCTGTTTTTT
J gene: TRBJ2-2
clone size: -
D gene: TRBD1
V gene: TRBV30

CDR3 protein: CASSLTDTNTEAFF
CDR3 DNA: TGTGCCAGCAGCCTTACCGATACGAACACTGAAGCTTTCTTT
J gene: TRBJ1-1
clone size: -
D gene: -
V gene: TRBV27

CDR3 protein: CASSLDSNYGYTF
CDR3 DNA: TGTGCCAGCAGCTTGGACAGTAACTATGGCTACACCTTC
J gene: TRBJ1-2
clone size: -
D gene: -
V gene: TRBV7-8

CDR3 protein: CASSTELGSGWDF
CDR3 DNA: TGCGCCAGCAGTACAGAGCTGGGGTCCGGGTGGGACTTC
J gene: TRBJ2-7
clone size: -
D gene: -
V gene: TRBV5-1

CDR3 protein: CSVGQGNYGYTF
CDR3 DNA: TGCAGCGTTGGCCAGGGCAACTATGGCTACACCTTC
J gene: TRBJ1-2
clone size: once
D gene: -
V gene: TRBV29-1

CDR3 protein: CASSPVVVAQETQYF
CDR3 DNA: TGTGCCAGCTCACCGGTTGTAGTGGCCCAAGAGACCCAGTACTTC
J gene: TRBJ2-5
clone size: -
D gene: -
V gene: TRBV18

CDR3 protein: CASMRWGNSNQPQHF
CDR3 DNA: TGTGCCAGCATGAGGTGGGGGAACAGCAATCAGCCCCAGCATTTT
J gene: TRBJ1-5
clone size: -
D gene: -
V gene: TRBV27

CDR3 protein: CASSSQDRTRTEAFF
CDR3 DNA: TGCGCCAGCAGCAGCCAGGACAGGACTCGGACTGAAGCTTTCTTT
J gene: TRBJ1-1
clone size: -
D gene: TRBD1
V gene: TRBV5-1

CDR3 protein: CASSLAEAQPQHF
CDR3 DNA: TGTGCCAGCAGTTTAGCGGAGGCACAGCCCCAGCATTTT
J gene: TRBJ1-5
clone size: few
D gene: -
V gene: TRBV27

CDR3 protein: CASSIWTAATNEKLFF
CDR3 DNA: TGTGCCAGCTCAATCTGGACAGCTGCAACTAATGAAAAACTGTTTTTT
J gene: TRBJ1-4
clone size: -
D gene: -
V gene: TRBV18

CDR3 protein: CASSYSGTATNEKLFF
CDR3 DNA: TGTGCCAGCAGTTACTCCGGGACAGCAACTAATGAAAAACTGTTTTTT
J gene: TRBJ1-4
clone size: -
D gene: TRBD1
V gene: TRBV6-5

CDR3 protein: CASSVVSGGYGYTF
CDR3 DNA: TGTGCCAGCAGCGTAGTTTCTGGGGGCTATGGCTACACCTTC
J gene: TRBJ1-2
clone size: -
D gene: -
V gene: TRBV9

CDR3 protein: CASSFSGRSTGELFF
CDR3 DNA: TGTGCCAGCAGTTTTTCCGGTCGCAGCACCGGGGAGCTGTTTTTT
J gene: TRBJ2-2
clone size: -
D gene: -
V gene: TRBV27

CDR3 protein: CASSQADQPQHF
CDR3 DNA: TGCGCCAGCAGTCAAGCCGATCAGCCCCAGCATTTT
J gene: TRBJ1-5
clone size: -
D gene: -
V gene: TRBV23-1

CDR3 protein: CSVEWGRLDSSSYEQYF
CDR3 DNA: TGCAGCGTTGAATGGGGTCGTTTGGACTCCAGCTCCTACGAGCAGTACTTC
J gene: TRBJ2-7
clone size: -
D gene: -
V gene: TRBV29-1